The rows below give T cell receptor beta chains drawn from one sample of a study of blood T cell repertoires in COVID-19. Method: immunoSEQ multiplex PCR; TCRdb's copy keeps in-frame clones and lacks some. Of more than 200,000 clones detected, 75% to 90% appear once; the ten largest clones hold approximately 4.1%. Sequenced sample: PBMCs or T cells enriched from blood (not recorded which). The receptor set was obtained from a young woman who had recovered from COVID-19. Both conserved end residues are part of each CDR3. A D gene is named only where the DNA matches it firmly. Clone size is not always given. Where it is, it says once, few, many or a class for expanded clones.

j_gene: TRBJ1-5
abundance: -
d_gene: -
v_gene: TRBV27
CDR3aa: CASSLSGRVEWQPQHF

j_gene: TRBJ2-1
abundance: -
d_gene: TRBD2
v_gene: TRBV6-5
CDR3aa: CASSGLAAYNEQFF

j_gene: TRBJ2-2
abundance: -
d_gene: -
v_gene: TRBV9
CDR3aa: CASSERTADTGELFF

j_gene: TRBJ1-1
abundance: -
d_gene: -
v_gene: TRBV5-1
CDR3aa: CASSADRNTEAFF

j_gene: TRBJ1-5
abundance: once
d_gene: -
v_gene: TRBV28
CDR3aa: CASSITGFHTPQHF

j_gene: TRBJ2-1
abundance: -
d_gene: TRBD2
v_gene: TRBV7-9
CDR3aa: CASSGTSGRTNEQFF

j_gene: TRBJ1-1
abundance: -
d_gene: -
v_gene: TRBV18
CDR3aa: CASSPPGLGMNTEAFF

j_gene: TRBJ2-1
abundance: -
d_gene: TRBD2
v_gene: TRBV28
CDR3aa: CASSFPSGRNEQFF

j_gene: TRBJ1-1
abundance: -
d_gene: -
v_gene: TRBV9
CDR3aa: CASSAHRPDRRNTEAFF

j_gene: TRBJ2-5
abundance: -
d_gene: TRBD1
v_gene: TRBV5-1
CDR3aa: CASSIGDTGARVAQYF

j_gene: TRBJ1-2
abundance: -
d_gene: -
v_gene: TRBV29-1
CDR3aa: CSITQGTGYTF

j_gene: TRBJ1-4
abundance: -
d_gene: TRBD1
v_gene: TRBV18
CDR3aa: CASSPRQGQANEKLFF

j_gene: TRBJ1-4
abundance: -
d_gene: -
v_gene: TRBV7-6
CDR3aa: CASSLSRQGYEKLFF

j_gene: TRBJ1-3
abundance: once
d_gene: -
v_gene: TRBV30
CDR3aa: CAWSLFSGNTIYF

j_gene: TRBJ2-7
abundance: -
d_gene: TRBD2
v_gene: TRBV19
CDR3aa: CASSMTLAGYYEQYF

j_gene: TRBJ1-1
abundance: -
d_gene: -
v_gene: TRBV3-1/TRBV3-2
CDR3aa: CASSQATYRDITEAFF

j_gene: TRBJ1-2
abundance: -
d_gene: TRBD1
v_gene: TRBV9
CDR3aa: CASSPKDRPVGGYTF

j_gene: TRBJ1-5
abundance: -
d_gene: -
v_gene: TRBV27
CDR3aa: CASSLSLGLPQHF

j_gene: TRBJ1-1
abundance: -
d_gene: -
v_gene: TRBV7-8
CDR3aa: CASLHRVNTEAFF

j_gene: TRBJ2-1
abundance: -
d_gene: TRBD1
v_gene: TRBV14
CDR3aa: CASSRQGLGPLGNEQFF

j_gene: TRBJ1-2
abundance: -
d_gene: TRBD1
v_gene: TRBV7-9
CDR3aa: CASSPSGQGNYGYTF

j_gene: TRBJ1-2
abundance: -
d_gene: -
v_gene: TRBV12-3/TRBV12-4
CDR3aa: CASSLGGPQGYTF

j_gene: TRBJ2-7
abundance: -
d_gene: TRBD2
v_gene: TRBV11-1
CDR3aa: CASSPAGGASYEQYF

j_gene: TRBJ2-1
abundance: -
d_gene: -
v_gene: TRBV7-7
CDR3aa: CASSLDGRGNEQFF